This entry describes one T cell receptor (beta chain). This specimen comes from a study of blood T cells in healthy people across ages. Primers used in a second PCR of about 6 to 11 cycles were a sample-barcoded 5' primer and a J-beta primer mix. TCRdb re-analysed the 5' RACE reads in MiXCR, keeping a single row per CDR3 protein. The data contain approximately 670,000 distinct CDR3 sequences, around 38% of them singletons. Trimming left V 3 bases short and J 0 bases short, with 15 bases between. The CDR3 spans 16 residues. CDR1 and CDR2 from the germline V gene are LGHDT and YNNKEL (reference sequence).

Sequences were obtained from blood. This sequence joins TRBV3-1 and TRBJ2-7; TRBD2 might be the D (6 bases). This sequence originates from a man older than 75 in good health. CDR3 sequence (DNA): TGTGCCAGCAGCCAGGAAGTACGGGGGAGCTCCTACGAGCAGTACTTC. This gives the protein CASSQEVRGSSYEQYF.